This TCR beta chain derives from a study of neurological immune-mediated disorders. Study-wide findings and caveats: None of the features examined (clinical or MRI) was associated with the multiple sclerosis repertoire cluster.

The cDNA came from 5'RACE with 10-nucleotide random UMIs. Sequencing of 15-18 subjects in each run yielded over 170 million TCR-beta sequences. TCRdb independently ran MiXCR on the 5' RACE reads; one entry per CDR3 protein. The table includes roughly 38,000 distinct CDR3 sequences, about 2.3% detected once. This clonotype showed up many times. What it binds is not known. From germline, CDR1 is SGHRS and CDR2 YFSETQ. Trimming removed 0 bases from V and 6 bases from J, with 12 bases in between. This CDR3 spans 14 amino acids. The chain is built from TRBV5-1 and TRBJ1-1; no firm D call. Material for sequencing was PBMCs. This TCR came from a young man with multiple sclerosis. The DNA of the CDR3 is TGCGCCAGCAGCTTGGTTGGGTTCCAGCCTGAAGCTTTCTTT. The encoded protein is CASSLVGFQPEAFF.